Given below is one T cell receptor (beta chain) in context. Antigen unknown. The sample comes from a study of cytomegalovirus exposure and HLA in healthy donors. Overall study results and limits: Later on, analysis showed that most CMV-associated TCR beta chains appeared to be HLA-restricted.

Trimming shortened V by 2 bases and J by 3 bases, and 12 bases separated the two germline ends. The CDR3 runs to 15 residues. In germline, CDR1 is SGHDT, CDR2 YYEEEE. In the PCR, 60 Vbeta and 13 Jbeta primers were used. Profiling relied on immunoSEQ multiplex PCR, and the TCRdb table lists in-frame clones only, not all of them. The sample has some 150,000 clones; around 10% are singletons. The receptor was derived from a male donor in good health and CMV-seronegative. The rearrangement links TRBV5-6 to TRBJ2-1; maybe TRBD2 (6 bases). The sample taken for sequencing was PBMCs. The CDR3 loop reads CASSFLSTSYNEQFF. The CDR3 bases are TGTGCCAGCAGCTTCCTCTCGACTAGCTACAATGAGCAGTTCTTC.